What follows is one T cell receptor (beta chain) and its context. These data are taken from a study of cytomegalovirus exposure and HLA in healthy donors. V shed 1 base and J shed 1 base, with 9 bases lying between them. Germline V gives CDR1 LNHDA, CDR2 SQIVND (reference sequence). This CDR3 comprises 15 residues. In the PCR, 60 Vbeta and 13 Jbeta primers were used. TCRdb's table, derived via immunoSEQ multiplex PCR, lists solely in-frame clones and lacks some. The table lists about 120,000 clones, 17% of them singletons. Sequenced material: PBMCs. The sequence came from a female donor in good health and CMV-seropositive. This chain links TRBV19 with TRBJ2-3; D is possibly TRBD1 (5 bases). The CDR3 here is CASSIARGGTDTQYF. The CDR3 DNA follows: TGTGCCAGTAGTATAGCTAGGGGTGGCACAGATACGCAGTATTTT.